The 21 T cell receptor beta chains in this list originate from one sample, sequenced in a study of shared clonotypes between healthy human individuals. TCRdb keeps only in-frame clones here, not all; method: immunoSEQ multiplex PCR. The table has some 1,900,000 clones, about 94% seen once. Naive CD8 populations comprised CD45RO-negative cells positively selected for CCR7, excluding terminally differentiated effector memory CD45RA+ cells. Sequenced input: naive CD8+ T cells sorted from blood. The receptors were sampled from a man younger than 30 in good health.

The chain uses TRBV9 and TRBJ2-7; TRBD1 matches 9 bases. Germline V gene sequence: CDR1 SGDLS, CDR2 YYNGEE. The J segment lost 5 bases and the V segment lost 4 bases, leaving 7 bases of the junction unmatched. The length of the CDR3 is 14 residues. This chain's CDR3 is CASSLGTGRDEQYF. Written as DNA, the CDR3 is TGTGCCAGCAGCTTAGGGACAGGGAGAGACGAGCAGTACTTC.

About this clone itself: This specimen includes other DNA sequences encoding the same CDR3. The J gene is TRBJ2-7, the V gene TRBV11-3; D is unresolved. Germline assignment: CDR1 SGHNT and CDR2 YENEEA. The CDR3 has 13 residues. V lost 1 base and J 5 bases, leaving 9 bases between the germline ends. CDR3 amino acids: CASSLGLANEQYF. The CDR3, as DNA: TGTGCCAGCAGCTTAGGGCTGGCGAACGAGCAGTACTTC. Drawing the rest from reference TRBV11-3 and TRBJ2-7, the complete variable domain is EAGVVQSPRYKIIEKKQPVAFWCNPISGHNTLYWYLQNLGQGPELLIRYENEEAVDDSQLPKDRFSAERLKGVDSTLKIQPAELGDSAVYLCASSLGLANEQYFGPGTRLTVT.

For the CDR3, the DNA is TGTGCCACCAGCACGGCTCTTTCCTCTGGAAACACCATATATTTT. Its translation is CATSTALSSGNTIYF. V and J are TRBV15 and TRBJ1-3; no reliable D call. V was trimmed by 4 bases and J by 0 bases, leaving 10 bases between them. CDR1 and CDR2 (germline): LNHNV, YYDKDF (reference sequence). The CDR3 consists of 15 residues.

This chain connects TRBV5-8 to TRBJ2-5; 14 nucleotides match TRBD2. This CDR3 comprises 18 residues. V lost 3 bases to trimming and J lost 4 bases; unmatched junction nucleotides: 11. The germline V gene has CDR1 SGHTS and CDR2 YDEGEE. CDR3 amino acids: CASSWGLAGAVGGETQYF. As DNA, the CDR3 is TGTGCCAGCAGCTGGGGACTAGCGGGGGCCGTGGGTGGAGAGACCCAGTACTTC.

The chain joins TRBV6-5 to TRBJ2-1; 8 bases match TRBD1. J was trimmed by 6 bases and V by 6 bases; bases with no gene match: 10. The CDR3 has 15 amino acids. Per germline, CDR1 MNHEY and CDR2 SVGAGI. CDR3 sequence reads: CASRISTGALNEQFF. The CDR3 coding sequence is TGTGCCAGCAGGATTTCGACAGGGGCCCTCAATGAGCAGTTCTTC.

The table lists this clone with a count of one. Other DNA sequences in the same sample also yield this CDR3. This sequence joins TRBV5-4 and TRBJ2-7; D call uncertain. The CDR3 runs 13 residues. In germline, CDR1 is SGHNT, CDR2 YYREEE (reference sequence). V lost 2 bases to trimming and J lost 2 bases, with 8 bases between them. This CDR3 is CASSFGPTYEQYF. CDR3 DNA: TGTGCCAGCAGCTTCGGGCCCACCTACGAGCAGTACTTC.

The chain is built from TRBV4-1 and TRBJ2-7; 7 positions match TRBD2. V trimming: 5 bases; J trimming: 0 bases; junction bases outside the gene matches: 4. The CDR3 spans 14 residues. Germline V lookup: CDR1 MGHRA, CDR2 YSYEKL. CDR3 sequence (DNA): TGCGCCAGCAGCAGTGGCGGGAGCTCCTACGAGCAGTACTTC. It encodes CASSSGGSSYEQYF.

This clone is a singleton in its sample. The CDR3 DNA follows: TGTGCCAGCAGTTACTCGGGCGCTTTAGCGGACGAGCAGTACTTC. Amino acids: CASSYSGALADEQYF. The V call is TRBV6-5, the J call TRBJ2-7; D is perhaps TRBD2 (6 bases). The CDR3 has 15 amino acids. With 0 bases removed from V and 5 bases from J, the gap between germline ends came to 14 bases. Germline lookup yields CDR1 MNHEY and CDR2 SVGAGI.

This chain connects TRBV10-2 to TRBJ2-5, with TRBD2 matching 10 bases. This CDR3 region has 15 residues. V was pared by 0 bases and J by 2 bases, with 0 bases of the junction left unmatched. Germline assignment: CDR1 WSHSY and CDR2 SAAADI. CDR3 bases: TGCGCCAGCAGTGAGTCGGGACTAGCGCAAGAGACCCAGTACTTC. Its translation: CASSESGLAQETQYF.

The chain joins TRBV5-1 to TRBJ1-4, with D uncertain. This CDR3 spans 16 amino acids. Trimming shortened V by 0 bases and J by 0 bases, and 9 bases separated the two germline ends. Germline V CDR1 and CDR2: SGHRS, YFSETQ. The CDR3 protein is CASSLEAVTTNEKLFF. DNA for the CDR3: TGCGCCAGCAGCTTGGAGGCGGTAACAACTAATGAAAAACTGTTTTTT. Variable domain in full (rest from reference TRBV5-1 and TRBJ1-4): KAGVTQTPRYLIKTRGQQVTLSCSPISGHRSVSWYQQTPGQGLQFLFEYFSETQRNKGNFPGRFSGRQFSNSRSEMNVSTLELGDSALYLCASSLEAVTTNEKLFFGSGTQLSVL.

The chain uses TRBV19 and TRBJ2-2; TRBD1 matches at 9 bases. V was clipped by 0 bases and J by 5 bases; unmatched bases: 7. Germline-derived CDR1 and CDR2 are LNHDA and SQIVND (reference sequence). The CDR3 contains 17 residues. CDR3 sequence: CASSIDLQGARTGELFF. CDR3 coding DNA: TGTGCCAGTAGTATAGATCTACAGGGGGCGAGGACCGGGGAGCTGTTTTTT.

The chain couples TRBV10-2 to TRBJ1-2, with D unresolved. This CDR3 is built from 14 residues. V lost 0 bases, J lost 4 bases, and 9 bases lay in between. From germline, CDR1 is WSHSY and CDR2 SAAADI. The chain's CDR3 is CASSESPGTYGYTF. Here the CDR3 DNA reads TGCGCCAGCAGTGAGTCACCCGGTACCTATGGCTACACCTTC.

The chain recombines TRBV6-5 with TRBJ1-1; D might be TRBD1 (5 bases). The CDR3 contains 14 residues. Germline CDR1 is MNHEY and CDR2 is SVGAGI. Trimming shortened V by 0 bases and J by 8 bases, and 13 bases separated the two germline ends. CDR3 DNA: TGTGCCAGCAGTTACTCGAACGGGACGGCAGAAGCTTTCTTT. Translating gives CASSYSNGTAEAFF.

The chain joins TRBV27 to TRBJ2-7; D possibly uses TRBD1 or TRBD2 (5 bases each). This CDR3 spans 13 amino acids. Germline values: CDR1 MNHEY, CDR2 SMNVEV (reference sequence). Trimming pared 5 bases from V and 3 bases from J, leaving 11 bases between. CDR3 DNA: TGTGCCAGCAGTGGTGGGGGTTACTACGAGCAGTACTTC. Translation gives CASSGGGYYEQYF.

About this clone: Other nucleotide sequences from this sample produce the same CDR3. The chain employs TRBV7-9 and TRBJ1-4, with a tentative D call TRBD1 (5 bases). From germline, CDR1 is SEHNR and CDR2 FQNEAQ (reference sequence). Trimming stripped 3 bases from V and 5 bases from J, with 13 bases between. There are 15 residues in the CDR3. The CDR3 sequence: CASSLVLGGNEKLFF. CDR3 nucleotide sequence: TGTGCCAGCAGCTTGGTGTTGGGGGGGAATGAAAAACTGTTTTTT.

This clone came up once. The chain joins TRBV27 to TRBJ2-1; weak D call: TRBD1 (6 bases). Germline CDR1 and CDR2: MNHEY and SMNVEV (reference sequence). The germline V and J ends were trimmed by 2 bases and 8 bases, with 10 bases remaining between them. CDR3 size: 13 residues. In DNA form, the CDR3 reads TGTGCCAGCAGTTTAAACAGGGTTGATGAGCAGTTCTTC. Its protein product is CASSLNRVDEQFF.

The CDR3 spells CASSPRGPDTQYF. CDR3 nucleotide sequence: TGTGCCAGCAGTCCCCGTGGTCCAGATACGCAGTATTTT. The chain carries TRBV27 and TRBJ2-3; no reliable D call. V gave up 5 bases and J gave up 4 bases, with 10 bases separating them. CDR3 size: 13 residues. Germline CDR1 MNHEY, CDR2 SMNVEV (reference sequence).

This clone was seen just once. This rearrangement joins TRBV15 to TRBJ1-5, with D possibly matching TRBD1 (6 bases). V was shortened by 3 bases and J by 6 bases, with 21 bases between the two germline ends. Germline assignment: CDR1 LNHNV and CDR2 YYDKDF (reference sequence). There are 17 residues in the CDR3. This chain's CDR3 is CATSRDRDTYKGQPQHF. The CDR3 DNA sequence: TGTGCCACCAGCAGGGACCGGGACACTTACAAGGGTCAGCCCCAGCATTTT.

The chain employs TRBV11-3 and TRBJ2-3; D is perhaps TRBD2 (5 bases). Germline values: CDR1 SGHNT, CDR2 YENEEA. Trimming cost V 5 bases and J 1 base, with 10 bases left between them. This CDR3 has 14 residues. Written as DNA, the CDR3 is TGTGCCAGCAGCGGACTTCCTCGCACAGATACGCAGTATTTT. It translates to CASSGLPRTDTQYF.

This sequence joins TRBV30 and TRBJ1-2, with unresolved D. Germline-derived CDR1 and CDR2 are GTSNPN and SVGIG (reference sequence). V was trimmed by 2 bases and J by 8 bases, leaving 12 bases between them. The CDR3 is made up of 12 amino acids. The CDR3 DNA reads TGTGCCTGGAGTTCGAATAGGGAGGGCTACACCTTC. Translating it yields CAWSSNREGYTF.

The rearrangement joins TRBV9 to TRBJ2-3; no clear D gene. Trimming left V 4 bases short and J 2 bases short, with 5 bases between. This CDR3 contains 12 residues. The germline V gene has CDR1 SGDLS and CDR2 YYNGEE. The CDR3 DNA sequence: TGTGCCAGCAGCCATAACACAGATACGCAGTATTTT. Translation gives CASSHNTDTQYF.